The 30 T cell receptor beta chains below were found in one sample sequenced in a study of blood T cell repertoires in COVID-19 (dated by TCRdb to the early 2020s). Library preparation employed the immunoSEQ multiplex PCR assay. Held by TCRdb, this immuneACCESS table contains in-frame sequences only and omits some clones. Under half of the omission traces to an unresolved V gene where checked; the cause of the rest is unknown. For this sample there are 200,000 to 300,000 clones; more than 85% appear just once. 2.6% of the sample rests with the top ten. The sample was peripheral blood. These receptors originate from a young adult with COVID-19, enrolled during active disease.

The genes are TRBV7-9 and TRBJ1-6; 9 nucleotides agree with TRBD1. Germline V gene data show CDR1 as SEHNR and CDR2 as FQNEAQ (reference sequence). The CDR3 sequence is 14 residues long. V lost 5 bases and J lost 10; bases outside the gene matches: 6. The CDR3 DNA follows: TGTGCCAGCAGCAGGGACAGGGAAGGCTCACCCCTCCACTTT. It codes for CASSRDREGSPLHF.

The rearrangement uses TRBV24-1 and TRBJ2-7; TRBD1 matches 7 bases. V was pared by 4 bases and J by 0 bases, with 2 bases of the junction left unmatched. The germline V gene encodes CDR1 KGHDR and CDR2 SFDVKD. This CDR3 contains 14 residues. The CDR3 DNA reads as TGTGCCACCAGTGAGACAGGGTACTCCTACGAGCAGTACTTC. This gives the protein CATSETGYSYEQYF.

CDR3 nucleotides: TGTGCCAGCAGCTTAGCGCTGGAGTCAGGGGGAAGAAATGAGCAGTTCTTC. Amino acids: CASSLALESGGRNEQFF. The rearrangement joins TRBV7-6 to TRBJ2-1; 7 nucleotides line up with TRBD1. V trimming: 0 bases; J trimming: 7 bases; junction bases outside the gene matches: 12. The germline V gene encodes CDR1 SGHVS and CDR2 FNYEAQ. The CDR3 consists of 17 residues.

The V and J genes are TRBV27 and TRBJ2-1, with a tentative D call TRBD2 (5 bases). V gave up 1 base and J gave up 10 bases, with 11 bases separating them. The CDR3 totals 13 residues. CDR1 and CDR2 from the germline V gene are MNHEY and SMNVEV (reference sequence). The CDR3: CASSLLTDLEQFF. CDR3 nucleotide sequence: TGTGCCAGCAGTTTATTGACGGACTTGGAGCAGTTCTTC.

The CDR3 protein is CASSSSWTGKNNEQFF. CDR3 bases: TGTGCCAGCAGCTCTTCCTGGACAGGGAAGAACAATGAGCAGTTCTTC. V is TRBV11-3 and J is TRBJ2-1; TRBD1 matches 8 bases. V was pared by 4 bases and J by 5 bases, with 10 bases of the junction left unmatched. CDR3 length: 16 residues. CDR1 is SGHNT and CDR2 is YENEEA in the germline V gene.

The rearrangement joins TRBV11-2 to TRBJ2-3; 9 bases fit TRBD1. Germline V gives CDR1 SGHAT, CDR2 FQNNGV. V lost 0 bases and J lost 3; bases outside the gene matches: 10. The CDR3 has 18 amino acids. CDR3 coding DNA: TGTGCCAGCAGCTTAGATCGGGGGACAGGGAGTCGTACAGATACGCAGTATTTT. Translated: CASSLDRGTGSRTDTQYF.

The chain couples TRBV27 to TRBJ1-1, with a tentative D call TRBD1 (6 bases). CDR1 is MNHEY and CDR2 is SMNVEV in the germline V gene (reference sequence). V gave up 5 bases and J gave up 10 bases, with 17 bases separating them. CDR3 length equals 13 residues. In DNA, the CDR3 is TGTGCCAGCAGTACCCCAGACAGGCGAGGAGCTTTCTTT. Translating gives CASSTPDRRGAFF.

This chain links TRBV6-5 with TRBJ2-6; 7 nucleotides line up with TRBD1. The CDR3 is made up of 14 amino acids. J lost 4 bases, V lost 8 bases, and 5 bases had no gene match. Per germline, CDR1 MNHEY and CDR2 SVGAGI. CDR3 sequence: CASSGGTGANVLTF. The CDR3 DNA reads as TGTGCCAGCTCAGGGGGTACAGGGGCCAACGTCCTGACTTTC.

The J gene is TRBJ2-3, the V gene TRBV5-1; D is perhaps TRBD1 (5 bases). The CDR3 runs to 14 residues. The V gene lost 8 bases and the J gene lost 2 bases, with 15 bases spanning the gap. Germline V gene lookup returns CDR1 SGHRS and CDR2 YFSETQ. CDR3 bases: TGCGCCAGTAGGGGATCCATGCACACAGATACGCAGTATTTT. Translating gives CASRGSMHTDTQYF.

The rearrangement joins TRBV13 to TRBJ2-2; TRBD2 matches at 12 bases. With 4 bases clipped from V and 4 bases from J, the junction kept 13 bases outside the gene matches. The CDR3 totals 19 residues. The germline CDR1 and CDR2 sequences are PRHDT and FYEKMQ (reference sequence). CDR3 amino acids: CASSSRLAGVRGGTGELFF. In nucleotides, the CDR3 is TGTGCCAGCAGCTCGAGACTAGCGGGAGTCCGGGGTGGCACCGGGGAGCTGTTTTTT.

V usage is TRBV10-3 and J usage is TRBJ1-4, with TRBD1 matching over 7 bases. With V trimmed by 4 bases and J by 2 bases, 7 bases remained unmatched. CDR1 is ENHRY and CDR2 is SYGVKD in the germline V gene. This CDR3 comprises 16 residues. The CDR3 DNA reads as TGTGCCATCAGTGGGGGTCCACAGGGGACTAATGAAAAACTGTTTTTT. Amino acid sequence: CAISGGPQGTNEKLFF.

The sample holds a few counts of this clone. The V and J genes are TRBV2 and TRBJ2-7; no reliable D call. The V gene's germline CDR1 is SNHLY and CDR2 FYNNEI. Trimming left V 3 bases short and J 3 bases short, with 12 bases between. This CDR3 is built from 14 residues. CDR3 residues: CASSEMGSYYEQYF. CDR3 DNA sequence: TGTGCCAGCAGTGAGATGGGCAGTTACTACGAGCAGTACTTC.

V gene TRBV4-1 combines with J gene TRBJ1-4; D possibly corresponds to TRBD1 (6 bases). V shed 1 base and J shed 2 bases, with 11 bases lying between them. The CDR3 has 16 residues. CDR1 is MGHRA and CDR2 is YSYEKL in the germline V gene. In DNA, the CDR3 is TGCGCCAGCAGCCAAGTGACAGGCGCGACTAATGAAAAACTGTTTTTT. It is translated as CASSQVTGATNEKLFF.

V gene TRBV18 combines with J gene TRBJ2-3; 11 bases map to TRBD2. J gave up 1 base and V 4 bases, and 1 base lay outside the gene matches. Germline lookup yields CDR1 KGHSH and CDR2 LQKENI. The CDR3 has 15 residues. The CDR3 region is CASSRGLAGTDTQYF. The CDR3 DNA reads as TGTGCCAGCTCACGGGGACTAGCGGGCACAGATACGCAGTATTTT.

V gene TRBV10-3 combines with J gene TRBJ2-3, with D tentatively TRBD2 (5 bases). Trimming left V 6 bases short and J 2 bases short, with 12 bases between. This CDR3 region has 14 residues. In germline, CDR1 is ENHRY, CDR2 SYGVKD. CDR3 DNA sequence: TGTGCCATCAGGGAGGTCCAGTCCACAGATACGCAGTATTTT. Amino acid sequence: CAIREVQSTDTQYF.

This rearrangement joins TRBV9 to TRBJ2-3; no clear D. The ends were cut back, 4 bases at V and 4 bases at J, with 13 bases in the middle. Germline V lookup: CDR1 SGDLS, CDR2 YYNGEE. The CDR3 contains 14 residues. CDR3 region: CASSSSVIADTQYF. CDR3 nucleotides: TGTGCCAGCAGCAGTAGTGTCATCGCAGATACGCAGTATTTT.

V is TRBV27 and J is TRBJ1-2; 9 bases fit TRBD1. The CDR3 totals 14 residues. Looked up from germline, CDR1 is MNHEY and CDR2 is SMNVEV (reference sequence). The V gene end was trimmed by 6 bases and the J gene end by 7 bases; junction bases not matched to a gene: 9. The CDR3 is CASRWTGEIGGYTF. The CDR3 nucleotides read TGTGCCAGCAGATGGACAGGGGAGATCGGTGGCTACACCTTC.

The V gene is TRBV7-2, the J gene TRBJ1-3; 8 nucleotides agree with TRBD1. The CDR3 length is 18 residues. J gave up 3 bases and V 3 bases, and 13 bases lay outside the gene matches. The germline V gene has CDR1 SGHTA and CDR2 FQGNSA. The CDR3 loop reads CASSLKMQGATFGNTIYF. Written as DNA, the CDR3 is TGTGCCAGCAGCTTGAAAATGCAGGGGGCAACATTTGGAAACACCATATATTTT. The full variable domain, in which reference TRBV7-2 and TRBJ1-3 provide the parts outside the CDR3, is GAGVSQSPSNKVTEKGKDVELRCDPISGHTALYWYRQSLGQGLEFLIYFQGNSAPDKSGLPSDRFSAERTGGSVSTLTIQRTQQEDSAVYLCASSLKMQGATFGNTIYFGEGSWLTVV.

This rearrangement joins TRBV5-6 to TRBJ1-2; possibly TRBD1 for D (5 bases). CDR3 size: 12 residues. The germline CDR1 and CDR2 sequences are SGHDT and YYEEEE. Trimming pared 6 bases from V and 5 bases from J, leaving 11 bases between. CDR3 in DNA: TGTGCCAGCATCGGGACTGGATATGGCTACACCTTC. This translates into CASIGTGYGYTF.

The chain employs TRBV5-8 and TRBJ2-2; no definite D call. The CDR3 is 15 amino acids. V lost 0 bases to trimming and J lost 0 bases, with 6 bases between them. Germline CDR1 is SGHTS and CDR2 is YDEGEE. The CDR3 sequence: CASSLVTTNTGELFF. For the CDR3, the DNA is TGTGCCAGCAGCTTGGTCACTACGAACACCGGGGAGCTGTTTTTT.

CDR3 DNA: TGTGCCAGCAGGGACTCAGGGGGAAGATCTTACGAGCAGTACTTC. Its translation is CASRDSGGRSYEQYF. The rearrangement joins TRBV28 to TRBJ2-7; TRBD1 aligns across 7 bases. CDR3 size: 15 residues. Unmatched junction bases numbered 12, after V lost 6 bases and J lost 4 bases. CDR1 MDHEN and CDR2 SYDVKM come from the germline V gene.

This rearrangement joins TRBV20-1 to TRBJ2-3; no definite D call. Between the trimmed V and J ends, which lost 6 bases and 6 bases, there was a span of 7 bases. Germline V gene data show CDR1 as DFQATT and CDR2 as SNEGSKA (reference sequence). The CDR3 loop spans 10 amino acids. The CDR3 sequence: CSARMDTQYF. CDR3 DNA: TGCAGTGCCCGTATGGATACGCAGTATTTT.

The chain links TRBV28 to TRBJ2-2, with 7 nucleotides matching TRBD1. This CDR3 has 12 residues. Trimming cost V 11 bases and J 4 bases; bases outside gene matches: 4. Per germline, CDR1 MDHEN and CDR2 SYDVKM. The CDR3 region is CAGRDSTGELFF. In DNA form, the CDR3 reads TGTGCCGGACGGGACAGCACCGGGGAGCTGTTTTTT.

J is TRBJ2-5 and V is TRBV11-2; the D is unclear. The germline V and J ends were trimmed by 6 bases and 5 bases, with 7 bases remaining between them. CDR1 and CDR2 from the germline V gene are SGHAT and FQNNGV. The CDR3 sequence is 11 residues long. This CDR3 reads CASRSLETQYF. The CDR3 region has the DNA TGTGCCAGCAGGTCACTCGAGACCCAGTACTTC.

The chain carries TRBV9 and TRBJ1-5, with D perhaps matching TRBD1 (5 bases). CDR3 length: 16 amino acids. Between the trimmed V and J ends, which lost 0 bases and 8 bases, there was a span of 18 bases. Germline V gene data show CDR1 as SGDLS and CDR2 as YYNGEE. CDR3 sequence: CASSVGLRDVGEPQHF. DNA for the CDR3: TGTGCCAGCAGCGTAGGCCTCAGGGATGTGGGCGAGCCCCAGCATTTT.

The V gene is TRBV27, the J gene TRBJ1-2; D ambiguous. From germline, CDR1 is MNHEY and CDR2 SMNVEV (reference sequence). Trimming took 0 bases from V and 8 from J, leaving 10 bases between them. The CDR3 totals 13 residues. The CDR3 is CASSLSWGEGYTF. DNA of the CDR3: TGTGCCAGCAGTTTATCCTGGGGAGAAGGCTACACCTTC.

J is TRBJ2-5 and V is TRBV5-3; D unclear. TRBV5-3 is labeled an ORF, and its function is uncertain. V was trimmed by 0 bases and J by 5 bases, leaving 17 bases between them. CDR3 length: 16 residues. The chain's CDR3 is CARSLVLYFARETQYF. For the CDR3, the DNA is TGTGCCAGAAGCTTGGTGCTATACTTCGCCCGGGAGACCCAGTACTTC.

The V call is TRBV12-1, the J call TRBJ2-2; the D call in the table, TRBD2, was not verified against the DNA. TRBV12-1 is a pseudogene. This CDR3 has 21 amino acids. CDR3 residues: CASSFLAGFVGTRPDPGELFF. Here the CDR3 DNA reads TGTGCCAGCAGCTTCCTCGCCGGGTTTGTAGGGACTAGACCCGATCCCGGGGAGCTGTTTTTT.

The V gene is TRBV28, the J gene TRBJ1-1, with no clear D. Trimming stripped 5 bases from V and 8 bases from J, with 15 bases between. This CDR3 has 13 residues. The germline V gene encodes CDR1 MDHEN and CDR2 SYDVKM. CDR3 protein: CASSGPGSGEAFF. DNA for the CDR3: TGTGCCAGCAGTGGCCCGGGGTCTGGAGAAGCTTTCTTT.

The table lists this clone with a count of one. CDR3 loop: CASSLVTGQGSPLHF. Here the CDR3 DNA reads TGCGCCAGCAGCTTGGTGACAGGGCAAGGCTCACCCCTCCACTTT. V gene TRBV5-1 combines with J gene TRBJ1-6; TRBD1 matches at 7 bases. The germline V gene has CDR1 SGHRS and CDR2 YFSETQ. Trimming removed 0 bases from V and 10 bases from J; junction bases left unmatched: 7. The length of the CDR3 is 15 residues. The full variable domain, its missing parts supplied by reference TRBV5-1 and TRBJ1-6, is KAGVTQTPRYLIKTRGQQVTLSCSPISGHRSVSWYQQTPGQGLQFLFEYFSETQRNKGNFPGRFSGRQFSNSRSEMNVSTLELGDSALYLCASSLVTGQGSPLHFGNGTRLTVT.